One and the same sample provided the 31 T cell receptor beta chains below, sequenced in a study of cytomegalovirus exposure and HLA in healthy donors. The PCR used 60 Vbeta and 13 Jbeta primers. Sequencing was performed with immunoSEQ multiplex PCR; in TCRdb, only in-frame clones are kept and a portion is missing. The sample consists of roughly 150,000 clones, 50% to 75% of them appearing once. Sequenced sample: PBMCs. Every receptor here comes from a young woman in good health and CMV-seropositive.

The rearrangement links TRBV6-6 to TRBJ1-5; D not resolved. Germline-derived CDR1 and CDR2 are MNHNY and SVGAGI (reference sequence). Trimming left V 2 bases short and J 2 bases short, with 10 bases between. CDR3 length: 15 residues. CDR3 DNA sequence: TGTGCCAGCAGTTACCGGGGATTTGGCAATCAGCCCCAGCATTTT. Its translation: CASSYRGFGNQPQHF.

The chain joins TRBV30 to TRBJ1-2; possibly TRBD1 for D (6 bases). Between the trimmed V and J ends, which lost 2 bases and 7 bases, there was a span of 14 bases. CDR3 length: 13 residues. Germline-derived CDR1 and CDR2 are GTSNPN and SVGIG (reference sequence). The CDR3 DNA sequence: TGTGCCTGGAGTCGGGCCGGGGGGCCTGGCTACACCTTC. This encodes CAWSRAGGPGYTF.

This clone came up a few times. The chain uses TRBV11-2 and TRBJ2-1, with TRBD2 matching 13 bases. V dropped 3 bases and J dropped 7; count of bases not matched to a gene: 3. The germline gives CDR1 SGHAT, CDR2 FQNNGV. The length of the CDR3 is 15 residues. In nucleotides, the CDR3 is TGTGCCAGCAGCTTCGGACTAGCGGGGGTTAATGAGCAGTTCTTC. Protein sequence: CASSFGLAGVNEQFF.

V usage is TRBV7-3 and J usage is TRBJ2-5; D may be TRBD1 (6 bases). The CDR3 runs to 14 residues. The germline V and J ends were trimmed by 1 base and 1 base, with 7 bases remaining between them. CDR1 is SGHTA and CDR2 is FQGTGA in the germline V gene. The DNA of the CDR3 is TGTGCCAGCAGCTTAAGGGGGCCCCAAGAGACCCAGTACTTC. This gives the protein CASSLRGPQETQYF.

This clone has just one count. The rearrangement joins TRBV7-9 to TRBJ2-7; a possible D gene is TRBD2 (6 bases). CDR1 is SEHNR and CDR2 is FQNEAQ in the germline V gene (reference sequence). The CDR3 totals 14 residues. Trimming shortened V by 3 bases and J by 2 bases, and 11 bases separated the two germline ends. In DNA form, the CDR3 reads TGTGCCAGCAGCTTGGGGACTCCCCCCTACGAGCAGTACTTC. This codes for CASSLGTPPYEQYF.

Here the CDR3 reads CASSPDTGSYEQYF. The CDR3 nucleotides read TGTGCCAGCAGCCCAGACACCGGCTCCTACGAGCAGTACTTC. This sequence joins TRBV13 and TRBJ2-7; D unresolved. Germline V lookup: CDR1 PRHDT, CDR2 FYEKMQ (reference sequence). This CDR3 spans 14 amino acids. Between the trimmed V and J ends, which lost 5 bases and 0 bases, there was a span of 11 bases.

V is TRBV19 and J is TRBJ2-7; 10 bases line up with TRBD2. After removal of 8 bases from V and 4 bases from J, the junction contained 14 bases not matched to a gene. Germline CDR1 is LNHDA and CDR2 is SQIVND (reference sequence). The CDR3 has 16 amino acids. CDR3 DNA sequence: TGTGCCAGTGGGGCACGTCGGACTAGCGGAGATTACGAGCAGTACTTC. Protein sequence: CASGARRTSGDYEQYF.

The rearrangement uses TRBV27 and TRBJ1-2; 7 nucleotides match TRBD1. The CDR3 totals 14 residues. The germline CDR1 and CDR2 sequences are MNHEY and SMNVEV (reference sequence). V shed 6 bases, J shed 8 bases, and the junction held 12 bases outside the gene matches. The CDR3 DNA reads TGTGCCAGCAGGAGAGGACAGGCCGGGTTAGGCTACACCTTC. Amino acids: CASRRGQAGLGYTF.

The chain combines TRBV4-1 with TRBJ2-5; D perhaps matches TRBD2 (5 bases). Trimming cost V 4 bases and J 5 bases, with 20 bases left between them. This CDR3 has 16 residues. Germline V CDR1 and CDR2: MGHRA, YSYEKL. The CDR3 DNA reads TGCGCCAGCAGCCCCGAGGGCCTCTTCACTCTCGAGACCCAGTACTTC. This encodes CASSPEGLFTLETQYF.

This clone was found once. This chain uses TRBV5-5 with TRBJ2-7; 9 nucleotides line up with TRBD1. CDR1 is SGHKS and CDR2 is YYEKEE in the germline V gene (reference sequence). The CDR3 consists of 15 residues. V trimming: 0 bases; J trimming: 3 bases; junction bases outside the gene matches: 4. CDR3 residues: CASSLGGQGVYEQYF. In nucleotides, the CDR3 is TGTGCCAGCAGCTTGGGGGGACAGGGAGTCTACGAGCAGTACTTC.

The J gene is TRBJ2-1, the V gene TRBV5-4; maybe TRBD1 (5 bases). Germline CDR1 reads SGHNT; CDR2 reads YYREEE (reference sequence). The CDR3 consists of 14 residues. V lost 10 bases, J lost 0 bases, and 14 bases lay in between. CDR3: CAFPRGHSYNEQFF. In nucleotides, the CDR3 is TGTGCCTTCCCAAGGGGCCACTCCTACAATGAGCAGTTCTTC.

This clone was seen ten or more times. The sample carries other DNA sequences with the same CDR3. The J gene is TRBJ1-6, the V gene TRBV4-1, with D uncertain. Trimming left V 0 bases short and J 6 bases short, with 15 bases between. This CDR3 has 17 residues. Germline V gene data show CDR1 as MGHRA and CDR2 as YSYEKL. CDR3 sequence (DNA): TGCGCCAGCAGCCAAGATGGCACCAGACTACCTAATTCACCCCTCCACTTT. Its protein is CASSQDGTRLPNSPLHF.

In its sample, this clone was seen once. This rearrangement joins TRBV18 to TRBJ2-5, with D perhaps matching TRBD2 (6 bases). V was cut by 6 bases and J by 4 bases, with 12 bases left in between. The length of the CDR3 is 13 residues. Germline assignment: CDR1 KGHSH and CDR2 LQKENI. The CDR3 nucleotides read TGTGCCAGCTCCCTGACTAGTGTAGAGACCCAGTACTTC. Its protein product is CASSLTSVETQYF.

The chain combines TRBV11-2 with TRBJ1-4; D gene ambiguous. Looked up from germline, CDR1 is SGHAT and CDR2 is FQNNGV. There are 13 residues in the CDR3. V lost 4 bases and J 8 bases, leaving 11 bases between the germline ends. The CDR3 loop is CASSSPREEKLFF. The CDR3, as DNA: TGTGCCAGCAGCTCCCCACGGGAGGAAAAACTGTTTTTT.

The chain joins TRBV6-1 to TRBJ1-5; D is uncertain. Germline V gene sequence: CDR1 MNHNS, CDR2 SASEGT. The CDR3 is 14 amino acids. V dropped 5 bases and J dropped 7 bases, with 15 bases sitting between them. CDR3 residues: CASSSGLLLQPQHF. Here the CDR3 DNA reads TGTGCCAGCAGTTCCGGACTGCTCTTACAGCCCCAGCATTTT.

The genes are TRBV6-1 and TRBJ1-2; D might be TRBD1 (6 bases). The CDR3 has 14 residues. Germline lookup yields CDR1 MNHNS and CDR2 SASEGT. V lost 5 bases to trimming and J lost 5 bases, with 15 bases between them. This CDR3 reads CASSKGRGFYGYTF. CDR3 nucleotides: TGTGCCAGCAGTAAGGGGAGGGGGTTTTATGGCTACACCTTC.

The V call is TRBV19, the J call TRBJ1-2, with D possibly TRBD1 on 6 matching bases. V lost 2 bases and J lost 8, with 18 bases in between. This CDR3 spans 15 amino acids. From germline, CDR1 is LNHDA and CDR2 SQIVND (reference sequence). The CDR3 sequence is CASSIHGQGFGGYTF. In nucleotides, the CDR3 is TGTGCCAGTAGTATACACGGGCAGGGGTTTGGAGGCTACACCTTC.

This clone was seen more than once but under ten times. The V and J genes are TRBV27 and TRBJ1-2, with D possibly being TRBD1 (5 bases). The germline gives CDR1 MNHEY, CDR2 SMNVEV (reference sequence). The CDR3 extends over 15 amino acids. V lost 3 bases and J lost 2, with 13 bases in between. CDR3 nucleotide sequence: TGTGCCAGCAGTTTTAGAGACAGACCCAACTATGGCTACACCTTC. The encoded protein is CASSFRDRPNYGYTF.

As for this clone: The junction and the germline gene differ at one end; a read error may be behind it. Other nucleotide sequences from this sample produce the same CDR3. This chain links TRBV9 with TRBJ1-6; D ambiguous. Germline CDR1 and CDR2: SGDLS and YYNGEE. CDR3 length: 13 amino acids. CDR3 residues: CASSVGGNSPLHF. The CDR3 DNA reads TGTGCCAGCAGCGTAGGCGGTAATTCCCCCCTCCACTTT. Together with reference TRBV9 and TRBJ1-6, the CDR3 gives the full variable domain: DSGVTQTPKHLITATGQRVTLRCSPRSGDLSVYWYQQSLDQGLQFLIQYYNGEERAKGNILERFSAQQFPDLHSELNLSSLELGDSALYFCASSVGGNSPLHFGNGTRLTVT.

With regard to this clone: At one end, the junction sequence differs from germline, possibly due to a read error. CDR3 nucleotide sequence: TGTGCCAGCAGCCGCCGAGACAGGGGGCGGATCACTGGAGCTTTCTTT. It translates to CASSRRDRGRITGAFF. The chain uses TRBV25-1 and TRBJ1-1, with 10 nucleotides matching TRBD1. The V gene's germline CDR1 is MGHDK and CDR2 SYGVNS. There are 16 residues in the CDR3.

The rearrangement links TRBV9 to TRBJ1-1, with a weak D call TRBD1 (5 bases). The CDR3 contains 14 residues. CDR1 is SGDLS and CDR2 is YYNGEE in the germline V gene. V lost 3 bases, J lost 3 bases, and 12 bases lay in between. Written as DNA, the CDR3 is TGTGCCAGCAGCGCCACCGGGACTTACACTGAAGCTTTCTTT. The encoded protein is CASSATGTYTEAFF.

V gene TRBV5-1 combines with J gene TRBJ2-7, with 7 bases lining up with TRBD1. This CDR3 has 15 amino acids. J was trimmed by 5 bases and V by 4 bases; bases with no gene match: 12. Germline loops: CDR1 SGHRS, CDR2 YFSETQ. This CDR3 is CASSAGVATGDEQYF. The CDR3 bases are TGCGCCAGCAGCGCCGGTGTGGCAACAGGGGACGAGCAGTACTTC.

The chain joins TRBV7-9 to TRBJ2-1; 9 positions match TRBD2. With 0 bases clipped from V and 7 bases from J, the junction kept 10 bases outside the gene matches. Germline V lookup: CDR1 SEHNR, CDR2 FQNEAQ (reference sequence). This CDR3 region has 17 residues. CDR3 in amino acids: CASSLASVASGKNEQFF. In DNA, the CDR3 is TGTGCCAGCAGCTTAGCCTCTGTGGCTAGCGGGAAGAATGAGCAGTTCTTC.

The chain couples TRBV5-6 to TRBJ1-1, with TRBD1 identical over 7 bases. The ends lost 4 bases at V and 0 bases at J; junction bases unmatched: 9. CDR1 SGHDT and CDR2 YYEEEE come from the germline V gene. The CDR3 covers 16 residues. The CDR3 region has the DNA TGTGCCAGCAGCGTTCCCGGGACAGAGATGAACACTGAAGCTTTCTTT. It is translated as CASSVPGTEMNTEAFF.

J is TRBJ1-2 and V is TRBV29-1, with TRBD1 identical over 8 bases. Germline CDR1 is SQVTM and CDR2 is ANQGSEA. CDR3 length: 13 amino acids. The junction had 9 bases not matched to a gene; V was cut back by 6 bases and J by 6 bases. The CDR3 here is CSVDLQGGHGYTF. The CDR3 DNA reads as TGCAGCGTCGACTTACAGGGGGGGCATGGCTACACCTTC.

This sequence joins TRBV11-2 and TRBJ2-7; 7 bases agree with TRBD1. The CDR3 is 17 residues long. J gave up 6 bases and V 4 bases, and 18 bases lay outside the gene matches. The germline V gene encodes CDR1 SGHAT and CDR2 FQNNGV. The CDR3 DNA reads TGTGCCAGCAGCTCCTTGAGGGGGCAGGGCCTAGCACGCGAGCAGTACTTC. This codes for CASSSLRGQGLAREQYF.

The CDR3 spells CASRTGPQVLGYEQYF. CDR3 DNA sequence: TGTGCCAGCAGGACAGGTCCTCAAGTTTTGGGCTACGAGCAGTACTTC. The V call is TRBV14, the J call TRBJ2-7; possibly TRBD1 for D (6 bases). The V gene's germline CDR1 is SGHDN and CDR2 FVKESK. The length of the CDR3 is 16 residues. V was pared by 6 bases and J by 3 bases, with 21 bases between. The variable domain in full, completed from reference TRBV14 and TRBJ2-7, reads EAGVTQFPSHSVIEKGQTVTLRCDPISGHDNLYWYRRVMGKEIKFLLHFVKESKQDESGMPNNRFLAERTGGTYSTLKVQPAELEDSGVYFCASRTGPQVLGYEQYFGPGTRLTVT.

DNA of the CDR3: TGTGCCAGCAGCCAACTAGCGGGAGGGCCCTACGAGCAGTACTTC. Protein product: CASSQLAGGPYEQYF. This chain uses TRBV4-2 with TRBJ2-5; 12 nucleotides line up with TRBD2. The closer fit of TRBJ2-7 to the DNA end suggests the J call may be wrong. Germline V lookup: CDR1 LGHNA, CDR2 YNFKEQ. The CDR3 runs 15 residues.

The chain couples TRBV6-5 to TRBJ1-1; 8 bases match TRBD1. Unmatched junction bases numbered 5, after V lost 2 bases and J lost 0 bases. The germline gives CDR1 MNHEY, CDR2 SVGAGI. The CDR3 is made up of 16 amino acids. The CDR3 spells CASSYEQGVMNTEAFF. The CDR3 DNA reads TGTGCCAGCAGTTACGAACAGGGGGTGATGAACACTGAAGCTTTCTTT.

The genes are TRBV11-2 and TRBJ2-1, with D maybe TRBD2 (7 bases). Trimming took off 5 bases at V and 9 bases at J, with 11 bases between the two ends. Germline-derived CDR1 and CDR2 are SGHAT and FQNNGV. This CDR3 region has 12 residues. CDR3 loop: CASSLGGGEQFF. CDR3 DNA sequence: TGTGCCAGCAGCCTAGGGGGGGGTGAGCAGTTCTTC.

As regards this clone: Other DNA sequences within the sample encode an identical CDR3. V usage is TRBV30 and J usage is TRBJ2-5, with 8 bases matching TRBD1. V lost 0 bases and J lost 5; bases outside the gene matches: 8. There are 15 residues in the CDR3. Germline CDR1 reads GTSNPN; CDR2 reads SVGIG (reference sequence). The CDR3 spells CAWSVPGTGRETQYF. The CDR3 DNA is TGTGCCTGGAGTGTACCAGGGACAGGAAGGGAGACCCAGTACTTC.